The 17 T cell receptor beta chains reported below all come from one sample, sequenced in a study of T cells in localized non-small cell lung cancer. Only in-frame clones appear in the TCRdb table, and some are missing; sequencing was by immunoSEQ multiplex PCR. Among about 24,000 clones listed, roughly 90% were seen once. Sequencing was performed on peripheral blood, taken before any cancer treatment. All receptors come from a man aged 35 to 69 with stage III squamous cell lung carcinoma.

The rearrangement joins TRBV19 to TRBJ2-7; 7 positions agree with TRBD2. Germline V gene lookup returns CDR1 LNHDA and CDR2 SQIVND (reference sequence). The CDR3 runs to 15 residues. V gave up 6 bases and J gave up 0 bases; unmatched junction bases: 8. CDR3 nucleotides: TGTGCCAGTAGATCCCCAGGGACTAACTCCTACGAGCAGTACTTC. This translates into CASRSPGTNSYEQYF.

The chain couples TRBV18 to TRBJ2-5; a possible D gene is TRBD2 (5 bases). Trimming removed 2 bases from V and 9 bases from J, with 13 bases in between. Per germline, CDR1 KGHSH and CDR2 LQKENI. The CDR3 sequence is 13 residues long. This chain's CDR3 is CASSPGLKRAQYF. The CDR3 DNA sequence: TGTGCCAGCTCACCAGGGCTTAAGAGGGCCCAGTACTTC.

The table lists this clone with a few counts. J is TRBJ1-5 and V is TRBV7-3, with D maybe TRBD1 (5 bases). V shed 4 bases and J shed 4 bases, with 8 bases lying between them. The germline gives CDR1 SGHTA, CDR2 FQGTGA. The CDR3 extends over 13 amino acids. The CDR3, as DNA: TGTGCCAGCAGCTCCGACAGTAATCAGCCCCAGCATTTT. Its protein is CASSSDSNQPQHF.

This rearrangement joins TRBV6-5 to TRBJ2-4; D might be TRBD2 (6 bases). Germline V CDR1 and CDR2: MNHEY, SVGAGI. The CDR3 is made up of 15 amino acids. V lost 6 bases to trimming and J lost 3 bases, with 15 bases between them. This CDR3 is CASSGGSLGKNIQYF. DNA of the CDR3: TGTGCCAGCAGCGGGGGATCCCTGGGCAAAAACATTCAGTACTTC.

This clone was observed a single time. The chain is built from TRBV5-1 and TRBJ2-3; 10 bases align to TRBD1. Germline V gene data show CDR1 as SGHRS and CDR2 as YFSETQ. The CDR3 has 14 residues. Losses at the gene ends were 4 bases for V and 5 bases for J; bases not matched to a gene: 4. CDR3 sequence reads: CASSPGTGEDTQYF. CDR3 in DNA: TGCGCCAGCAGCCCCGGGACAGGGGAAGATACGCAGTATTTT.

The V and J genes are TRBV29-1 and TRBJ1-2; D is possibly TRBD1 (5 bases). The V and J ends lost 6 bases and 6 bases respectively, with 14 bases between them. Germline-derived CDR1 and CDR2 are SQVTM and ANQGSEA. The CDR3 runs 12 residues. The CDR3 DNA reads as TGCAGCGTCGGGACTTACCGGGATGGCTACACCTTC. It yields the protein CSVGTYRDGYTF. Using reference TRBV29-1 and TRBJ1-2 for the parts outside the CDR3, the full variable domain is SAVISQKPSRDICQRGTSLTIQCQVDSQVTMMFWYRQQPGQSLTLIATANQGSEATYESGFVIDKFPISRPNLTFSTLTVSNMSPEDSSIYLCSVGTYRDGYTFGSGTRLTVV.

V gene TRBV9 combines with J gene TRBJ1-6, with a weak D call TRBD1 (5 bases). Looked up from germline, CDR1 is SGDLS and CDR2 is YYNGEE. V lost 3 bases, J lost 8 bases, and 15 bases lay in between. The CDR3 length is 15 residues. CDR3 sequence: CASSGSGTRDSPLHF. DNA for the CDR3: TGTGCCAGCAGCGGATCCGGGACCCGGGATTCACCCCTCCACTTT.

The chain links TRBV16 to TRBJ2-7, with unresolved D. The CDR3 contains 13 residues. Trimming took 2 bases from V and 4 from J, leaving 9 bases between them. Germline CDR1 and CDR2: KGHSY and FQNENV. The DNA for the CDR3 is TGTGCCAGCAGCCAAGGTACACTTTACGAGCAGTACTTC. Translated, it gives CASSQGTLYEQYF. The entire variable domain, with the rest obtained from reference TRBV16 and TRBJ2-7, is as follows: GEEVAQTPKHLVRGEGQKAKLYCAPIKGHSYVFWYQQVLKNEFKFLISFQNENVFDETGMPKERFSAKCLPNSPCSLEIQATKLEDSAVYFCASSQGTLYEQYFGPGTRLTVT.

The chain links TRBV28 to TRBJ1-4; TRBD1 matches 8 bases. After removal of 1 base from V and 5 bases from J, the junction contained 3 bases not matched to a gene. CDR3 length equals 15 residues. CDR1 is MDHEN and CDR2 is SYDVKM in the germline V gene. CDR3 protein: CASSLLDRENEKLFF. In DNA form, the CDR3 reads TGTGCCAGCAGTTTATTGGACAGGGAAAATGAAAAACTGTTTTTT.

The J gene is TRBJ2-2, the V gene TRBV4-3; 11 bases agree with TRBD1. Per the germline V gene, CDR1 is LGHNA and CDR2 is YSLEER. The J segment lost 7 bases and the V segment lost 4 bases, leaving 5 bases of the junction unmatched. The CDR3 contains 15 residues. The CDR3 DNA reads TGCGCCAGCAGCCTCGGGACAGGGGGTATCGGGGAGCTGTTTTTT. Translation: CASSLGTGGIGELFF.

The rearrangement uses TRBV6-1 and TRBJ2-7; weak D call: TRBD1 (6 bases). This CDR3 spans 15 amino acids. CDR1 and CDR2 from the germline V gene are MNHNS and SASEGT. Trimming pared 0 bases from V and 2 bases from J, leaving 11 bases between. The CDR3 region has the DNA TGTGCCAGCAGTGAAGCCACGGCAGGGGCCTACGAGCAGTACTTC. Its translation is CASSEATAGAYEQYF.

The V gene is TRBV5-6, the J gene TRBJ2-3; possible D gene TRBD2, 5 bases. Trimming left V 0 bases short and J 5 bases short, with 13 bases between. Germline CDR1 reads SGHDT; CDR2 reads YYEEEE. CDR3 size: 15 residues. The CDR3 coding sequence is TGTGCCAGCAGCTTGGGCCGACTAACGCAAGATACGCAGTATTTT. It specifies CASSLGRLTQDTQYF.

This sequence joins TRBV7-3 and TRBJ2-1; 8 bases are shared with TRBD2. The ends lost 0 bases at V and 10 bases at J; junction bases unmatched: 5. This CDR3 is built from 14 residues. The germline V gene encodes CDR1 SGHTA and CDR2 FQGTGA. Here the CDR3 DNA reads TGTGCCAGCAGCTTAACGGGACTAGATGGCGAGCAGTTCTTC. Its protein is CASSLTGLDGEQFF.

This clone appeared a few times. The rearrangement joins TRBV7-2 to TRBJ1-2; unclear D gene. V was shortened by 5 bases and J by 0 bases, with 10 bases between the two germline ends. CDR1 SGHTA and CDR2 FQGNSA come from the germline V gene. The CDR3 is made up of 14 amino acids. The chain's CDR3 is CASSPRSTNYGYTF. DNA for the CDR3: TGTGCCAGCAGCCCCCGATCGACTAACTATGGCTACACCTTC.

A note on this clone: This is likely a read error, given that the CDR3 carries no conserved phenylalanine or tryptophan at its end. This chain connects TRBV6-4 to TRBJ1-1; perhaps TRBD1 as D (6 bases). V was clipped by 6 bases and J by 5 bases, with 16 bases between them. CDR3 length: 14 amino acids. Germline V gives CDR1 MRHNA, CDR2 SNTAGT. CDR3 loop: CASRDSSKETEAFV. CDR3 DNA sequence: TGTGCCAGCAGGGACAGTTCCAAAGAGACTGAAGCTTTCGTT.

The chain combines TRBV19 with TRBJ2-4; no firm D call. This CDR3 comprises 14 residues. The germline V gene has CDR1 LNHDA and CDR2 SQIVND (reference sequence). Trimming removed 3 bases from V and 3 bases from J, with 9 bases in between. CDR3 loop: CASSILLVKNIQYF. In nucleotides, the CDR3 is TGTGCCAGTAGTATTTTGCTCGTCAAAAACATTCAGTACTTC.

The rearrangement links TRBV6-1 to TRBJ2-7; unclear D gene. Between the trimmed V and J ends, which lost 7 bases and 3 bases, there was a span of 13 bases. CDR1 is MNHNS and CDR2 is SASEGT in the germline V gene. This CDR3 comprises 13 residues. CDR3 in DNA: TGTGCCAGCAACACAGCGCAACTCTACGAGCAGTACTTC. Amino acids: CASNTAQLYEQYF.